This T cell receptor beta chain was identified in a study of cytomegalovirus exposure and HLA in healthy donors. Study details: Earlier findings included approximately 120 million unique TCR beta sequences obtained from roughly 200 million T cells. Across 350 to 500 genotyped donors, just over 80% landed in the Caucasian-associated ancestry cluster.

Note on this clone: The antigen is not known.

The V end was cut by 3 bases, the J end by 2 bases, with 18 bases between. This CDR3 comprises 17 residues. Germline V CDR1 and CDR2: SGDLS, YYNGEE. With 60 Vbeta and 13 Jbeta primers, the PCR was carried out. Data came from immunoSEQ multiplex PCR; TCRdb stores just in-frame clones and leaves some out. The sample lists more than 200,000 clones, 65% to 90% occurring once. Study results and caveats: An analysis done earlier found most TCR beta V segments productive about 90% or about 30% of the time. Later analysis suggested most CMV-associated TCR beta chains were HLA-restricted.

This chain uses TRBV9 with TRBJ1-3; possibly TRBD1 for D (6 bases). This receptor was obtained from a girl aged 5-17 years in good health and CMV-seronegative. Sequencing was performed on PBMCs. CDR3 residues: CASSGGAGVLAGNTIYF. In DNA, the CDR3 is TGTGCCAGCAGCGGTGGGGCAGGGGTTTTGGCTGGAAACACCATATATTTT.